This TCR beta chain emerged from a study of blood T cell repertoires in COVID-19. Only in-frame clones appear in the TCRdb table, and some are missing; sequencing was by immunoSEQ multiplex PCR. Counted here are approximately 60,000 clones, 87% occurring once; the ten biggest clones make up 20% to 25%. V was cut by 5 bases and J by 3 bases, with 15 bases left in between. This CDR3 comprises 15 residues. Germline V CDR1 and CDR2: MDHEN, SYDVKM. This chain joins TRBV28 and TRBJ2-3; D might be TRBD1 (6 bases). The sequenced material came from peripheral blood. This receptor was taken from an elderly woman with COVID-19, enrolled during active disease. The CDR3: CASSPGTRSTDTQYF. The CDR3 bases are TGTGCCAGCAGTCCCGGGACAAGAAGTACAGATACGCAGTATTTT.